This T cell receptor beta chain was sequenced during a study of shared clonotypes between healthy human individuals. After removal of 7 bases from V and 3 bases from J, the junction contained 5 bases not matched to a gene. The CDR3 covers 15 residues. Germline values: CDR1 MNHEY, CDR2 SMNVEV (reference sequence). Per the study methods: ImmunoSEQ yielded junction-only sequences lacking quality scores, so filtering differed. TCRdb keeps only in-frame clones here, not all; method: immunoSEQ multiplex PCR. The V and J calls and clone size are taken from that table; D and trimming were inferred from the DNA. Among about 520,000 clones, over 70% were seen once, and the ten largest hold about 13%.

The J gene is TRBJ2-1, the V gene TRBV27, with 11 bases matching TRBD2. Material for sequencing was PBMCs. The receptor was isolated from a woman aged 40 to 49 in good health. Some clones in this sample may be carry-over from other donors' samples. This CDR3 is CASTPGTSGYNEQFF. The CDR3 DNA reads TGTGCCAGCACTCCCGGGACTAGCGGCTACAATGAGCAGTTCTTC.